These T cell receptor beta chains were read from a single sample in a study of CD8+ T cells in alopecia areata. This table comes from immunoSEQ multiplex PCR, and its TCRdb copy is limited to in-frame clones, with some not included. The sample shows fewer than 250,000 clones, 43% of them seen only once. Sequences were derived from CD4+ T cells sorted from blood, sampled between weeks 36 and 40, from a patient treated with tofacitinib. These receptors all come from a human donor with alopecia areata. Each CDR3 is given without its conserved first and last residue.

J: TRBJ1-1
V: TRBV5-4
CDR3: ASSRTVNTEAF

J: TRBJ2-3
V: TRBV29-1
CDR3: SVEWYPGGGGAGDTQY

J: TRBJ2-7
V: TRBV19
CDR3: ASSIPGQGTNEQY

J: TRBJ2-3
V: TRBV27
CDR3: ASSFSAGDTDTQY

J: TRBJ2-5
V: TRBV13
CDR3: ASSISGRAAETQY

J: TRBJ2-2
V: TRBV27
CDR3: ASSLARATNTGELF

J: TRBJ2-1
V: TRBV9
CDR3: ASSVGGTLYNEQF

J: TRBJ2-5
V: TRBV5-1
CDR3: ASSSGRSQETQY

J: TRBJ2-2
V: TRBV4-2
CDR3: ASSQDGAGAGELF

J: TRBJ2-1
V: TRBV7-9
CDR3: ASSLTSGSPNEQF

J: TRBJ2-7
V: TRBV20-1
CDR3: SARPVYEQY

J: TRBJ2-1
V: TRBV6-1
CDR3: ASSVREGPHNEQF

J: TRBJ2-7
V: TRBV6-5
CDR3: ASPSGASSYEQY

J: TRBJ2-5
V: TRBV7-9
CDR3: ASSTRQSRTQY

J: TRBJ2-2
V: TRBV28
CDR3: ASMSRNTGELF

J: TRBJ2-1
V: TRBV19
CDR3: ASSLARRNEQF

J: TRBJ2-1
V: TRBV7-3
CDR3: ASSLGLAGVNEQF

J: TRBJ2-1
V: TRBV14
CDR3: ASSQDRGGTIYNEQF

J: TRBJ2-3
V: TRBV29-1
CDR3: SVDRTTDTQY

J: TRBJ2-1
V: TRBV28
CDR3: ASSGGSGRANEQF

J: TRBJ1-5
V: TRBV29-1
CDR3: SIATGWNQPQH

J: TRBJ2-6
V: TRBV14
CDR3: ASSPQLPSGANVLT

J: TRBJ1-4
V: TRBV5-5
CDR3: ASSLRGQGGQKLF

J: TRBJ2-1
V: TRBV7-2
CDR3: ASSLEDHNEQF

J: TRBJ2-7
V: TRBV7-3
CDR3: ASSFSDYEQY

J: TRBJ2-4
V: TRBV29-1
CDR3: SAGASKNIQY

J: TRBJ2-5
V: TRBV25-1
CDR3: ASSGKETQY

J: .
V: TRBV30
CDR3: AWRPPPAGTYEQY

J: TRBJ1-2
V: TRBV29-1
CDR3: SVGGTGPANYGYT

J: TRBJ2-5
V: TRBV7-9
CDR3: ASSSTGGGGEDPQY

J: TRBJ2-7
V: TRBV2
CDR3: ASSLLTYEQY

J: TRBJ2-1
V: TRBV5-4
CDR3: ASSRKSSGSSYNEQF

J: TRBJ2-1
V: TRBV7-3
CDR3: ASSPYRAGAYNEQF

J: TRBJ1-4
V: TRBV30
CDR3: AWSVGEFNEKLF

J: TRBJ2-2
V: TRBV7-6
CDR3: ASSLFRPGQGTGELF

J: TRBJ2-2
V: TRBV5-5
CDR3: ASSLADRGYTGELF

J: TRBJ1-1
V: TRBV15
CDR3: ATSRDSLGNTEAF

J: TRBJ2-3
V: TRBV7-6
CDR3: ASSGRQGSSTDTQY

J: TRBJ2-7
V: TRBV7-7
CDR3: ASSPSSGSANEQY

J: TRBJ1-2
V: TRBV10-3
CDR3: AIRRASGGYT

J: TRBJ2-1
V: TRBV5-4
CDR3: ASRRRGSYNEQF

J: TRBJ1-1
V: TRBV27
CDR3: ASSLVANTEAF

J: TRBJ2-3
V: TRBV6-5
CDR3: ASSYPGDTQY

J: TRBJ2-7
V: TRBV6-5
CDR3: ASRRGGPYEQY

J: TRBJ2-1
V: TRBV29-1
CDR3: SAPRVGLLSSYNEQF

J: TRBJ2-3
V: TRBV28
CDR3: ASSLSASTDTQY

J: TRBJ2-7
V: TRBV4-3
CDR3: ASSRDSTSGAYEQY

J: TRBJ2-3
V: TRBV5-1
CDR3: ASRPGVGTDTQY

J: TRBJ1-2
V: TRBV30
CDR3: AWSVQINYGYT

J: TRBJ2-6
V: TRBV25-1
CDR3: ASSAAGANVLT

J: TRBJ2-5
V: TRBV2
CDR3: ASRDNQETQY

J: TRBJ1-3
V: TRBV5-1
CDR3: ASSVATGISGNTIY

J: TRBJ1-4
V: TRBV30
CDR3: ACGGTNEKLF

J: TRBJ2-3
V: TRBV29-1
CDR3: SVPLAGGRLSTDTQY

J: TRBJ2-2
V: TRBV6-5
CDR3: ASRGLAWELF

J: TRBJ2-7
V: TRBV7-2
CDR3: ASSGGLRERSEQY

J: TRBJ2-5
V: TRBV25-1
CDR3: ASIHPSGTTETQY